This T cell receptor beta chain was retrieved from a study of identical twins. CDR1 and CDR2 (germline): MNHEY, SVGEGT. CDR3 length: 13 amino acids. Trimming took off 6 bases at V and 4 bases at J, with 10 bases between the two ends. This clonotype was detected a few times. A template switching step contributed a universal primer site, while unique molecular identifiers were present in the cDNA. TCRdb recomputed calls from the 5' RACE reads with MiXCR, one row per CDR3 protein. The sample shows about 250,000 distinct CDR3 sequences, roughly 13% of them seen only once. Source material: memory (CD45RO+) T cells sorted from blood. This receptor was obtained from a woman between 18 and 29 years old in good health. V and J are TRBV6-2 or TRBV6-3 and TRBJ2-1; a weak D match, TRBD2 (6 bases). CDR3 sequence: CASSLAQYNEQFF. The DNA of the CDR3 is TGTGCCAGCAGCCTAGCGCAATACAATGAGCAGTTCTTC.